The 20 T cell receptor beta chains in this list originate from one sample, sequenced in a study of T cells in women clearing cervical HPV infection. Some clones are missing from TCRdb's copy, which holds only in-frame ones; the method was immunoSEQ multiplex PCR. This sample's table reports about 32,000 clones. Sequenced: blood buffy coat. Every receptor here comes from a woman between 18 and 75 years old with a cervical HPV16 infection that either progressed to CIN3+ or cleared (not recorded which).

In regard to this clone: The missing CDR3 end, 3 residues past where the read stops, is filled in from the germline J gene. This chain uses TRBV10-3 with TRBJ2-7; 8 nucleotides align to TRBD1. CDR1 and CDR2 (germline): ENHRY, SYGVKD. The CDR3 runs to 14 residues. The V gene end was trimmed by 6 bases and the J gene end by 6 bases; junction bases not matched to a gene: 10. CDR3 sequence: CAIRNPGTGVEQYF. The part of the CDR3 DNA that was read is TGTGCCATCAGGAACCCCGGGACAGGCGTCGAG.

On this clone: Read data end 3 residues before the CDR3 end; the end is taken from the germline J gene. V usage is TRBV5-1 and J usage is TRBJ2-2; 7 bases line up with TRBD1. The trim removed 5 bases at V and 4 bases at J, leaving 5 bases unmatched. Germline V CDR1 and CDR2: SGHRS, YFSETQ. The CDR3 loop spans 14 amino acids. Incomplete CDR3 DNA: TGCGCCAGCAGAAGGGACAGTTCCACCGGGGAG. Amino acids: CASRRDSSTGE. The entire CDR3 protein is CASRRDSSTGELFF. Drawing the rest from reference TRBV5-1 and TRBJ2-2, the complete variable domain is KAGVTQTPRYLIKTRGQQVTLSCSPISGHRSVSWYQQTPGQGLQFLFEYFSETQRNKGNFPGRFSGRQFSNSRSEMNVSTLELGDSALYLCASRRDSSTGELFFGEGSRLTVL.

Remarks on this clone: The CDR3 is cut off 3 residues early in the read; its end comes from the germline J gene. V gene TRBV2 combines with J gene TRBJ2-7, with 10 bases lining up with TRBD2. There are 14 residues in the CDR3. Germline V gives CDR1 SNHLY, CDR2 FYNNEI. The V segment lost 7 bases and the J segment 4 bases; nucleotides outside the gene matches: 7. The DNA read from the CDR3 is TGTGCCAGCACTCTAGCGGGAGCGGTATACGAG. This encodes CASTLAGAVYE. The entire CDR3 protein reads CASTLAGAVYEQYF.

CDR3 bases read: TGTGCCAGCAGTAAGGGGCGGTACACTGAA. As protein: CASSKGRYTE. The CDR3 in full is CASSKGRYTEAFF. The chain joins TRBV2 to TRBJ1-1; perhaps TRBD1 as D (5 bases). The read stops 3 residues short of the end of the CDR3; the missing end is completed from the germline J gene. Germline V lookup: CDR1 SNHLY, CDR2 FYNNEI. The CDR3 sequence is 13 residues long. V gave up 5 bases and J gave up 3 bases, with 10 bases separating them.

The CDR3 bases that were read are TGTGCCAGCTCATCCAATAGGGGACAGATCAATCAGCCC. It yields the protein CASSSNRGQINQP. The whole CDR3 reads CASSSNRGQINQPQHF. The rearrangement uses TRBV18 and TRBJ1-5; 7 bases match TRBD1. The read halts 3 residues ahead of the CDR3 end, with the missing end drawn from the germline J gene. The germline CDR1 and CDR2 sequences are KGHSH and LQKENI. With 5 bases clipped from V and 3 bases from J, the junction kept 10 bases outside the gene matches. The CDR3 extends over 16 amino acids.

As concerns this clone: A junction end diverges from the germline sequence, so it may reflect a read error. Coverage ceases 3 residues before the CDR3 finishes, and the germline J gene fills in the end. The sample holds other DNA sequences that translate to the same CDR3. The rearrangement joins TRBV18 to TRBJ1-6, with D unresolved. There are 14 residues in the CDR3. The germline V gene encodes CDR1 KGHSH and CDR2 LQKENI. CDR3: CASEEGSDNSPLHF. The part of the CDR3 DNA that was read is TGTGCCAGCGAGGAGGGCTCCGATAATTCACCC.

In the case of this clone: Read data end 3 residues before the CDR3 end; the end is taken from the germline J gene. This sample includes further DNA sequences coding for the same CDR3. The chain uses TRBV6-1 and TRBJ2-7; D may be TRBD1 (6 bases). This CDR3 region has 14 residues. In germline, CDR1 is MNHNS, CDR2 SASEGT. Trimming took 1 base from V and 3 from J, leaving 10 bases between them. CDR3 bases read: TGTGCCAGCAGTGAAGGCTGGGGGCGCTACGAG. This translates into CASSEGWGRYE. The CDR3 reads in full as CASSEGWGRYEQYF.

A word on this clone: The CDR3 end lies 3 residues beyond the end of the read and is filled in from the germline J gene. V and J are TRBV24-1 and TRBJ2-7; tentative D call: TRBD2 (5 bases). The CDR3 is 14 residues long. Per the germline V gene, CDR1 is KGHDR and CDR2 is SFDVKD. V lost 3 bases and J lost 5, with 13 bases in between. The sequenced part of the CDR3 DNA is TGTGCCACCAGTGATGCCAAACTAGGACACGAG. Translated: CATSDAKLGHE. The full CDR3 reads CATSDAKLGHEQYF.

Incomplete CDR3 DNA: TGCAGTGCCGACGGGACAGTAGTTGCAACTAATGAAAAA. This codes for CSADGTVVATNEK. The entire CDR3 sequence reads CSADGTVVATNEKLFF. This rearrangement joins TRBV20-1 to TRBJ1-4, with 7 bases lining up with TRBD1. The read terminates 3 residues ahead of where the CDR3 ends, so the germline J gene completes it. Trimming took 6 bases from V and 0 from J; bases not matched to a gene: 10. The CDR3 is 16 amino acids. Germline V lookup: CDR1 DFQATT, CDR2 SNEGSKA (reference sequence).

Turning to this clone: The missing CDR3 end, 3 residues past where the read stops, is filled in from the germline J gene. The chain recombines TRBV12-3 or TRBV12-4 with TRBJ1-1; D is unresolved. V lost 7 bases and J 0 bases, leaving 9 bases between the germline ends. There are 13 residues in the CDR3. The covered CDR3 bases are TGTGCCAGCATGAGGTCTGTGAACACTGAA. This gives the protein CASMRSVNTE. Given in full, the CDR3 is CASMRSVNTEAFF.

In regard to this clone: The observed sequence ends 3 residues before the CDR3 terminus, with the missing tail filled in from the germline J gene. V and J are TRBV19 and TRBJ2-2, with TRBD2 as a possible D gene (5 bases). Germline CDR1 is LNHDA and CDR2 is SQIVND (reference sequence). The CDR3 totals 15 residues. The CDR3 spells CASGHRWATNEKLFF. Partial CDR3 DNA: TGTGCCAGCGGGCATAGGTGGGCGACTAATGAAAAG.

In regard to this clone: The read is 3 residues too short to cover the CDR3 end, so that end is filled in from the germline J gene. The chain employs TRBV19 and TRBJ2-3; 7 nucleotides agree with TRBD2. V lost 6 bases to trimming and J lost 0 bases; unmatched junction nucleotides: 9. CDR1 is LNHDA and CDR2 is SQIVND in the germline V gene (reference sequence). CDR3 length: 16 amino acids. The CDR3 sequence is CASSKISGVSTDTQYF. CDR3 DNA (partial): TGTGCCAGTAGCAAGATCAGCGGGGTGAGCACAGATACG. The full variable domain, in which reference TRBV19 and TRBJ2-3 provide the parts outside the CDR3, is DGGITQSPKYLFRKEGQNVTLSCEQNLNHDAMYWYRQDPGQGLRLIYYSQIVNDFQKGDIAEGYSVSREKKESFPLTVTSAQKNPTAFYLCASSKISGVSTDTQYFGPGTRLTVL.

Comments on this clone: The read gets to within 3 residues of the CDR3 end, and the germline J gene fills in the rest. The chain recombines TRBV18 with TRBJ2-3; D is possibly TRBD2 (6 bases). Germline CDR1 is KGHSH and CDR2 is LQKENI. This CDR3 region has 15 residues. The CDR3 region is CASSPPGTSQETQYF. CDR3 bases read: TGTGCCAGCTCACCACCGGGGACTTCCCAAGAGACG.

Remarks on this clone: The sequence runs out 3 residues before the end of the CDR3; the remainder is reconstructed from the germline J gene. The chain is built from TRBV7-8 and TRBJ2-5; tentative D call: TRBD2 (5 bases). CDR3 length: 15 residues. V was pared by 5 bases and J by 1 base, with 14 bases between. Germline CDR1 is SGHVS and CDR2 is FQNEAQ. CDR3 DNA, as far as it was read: TGTGCCAGCAGCACCACTAGAAAAGGCCAAGAGACC. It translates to CASSTTRKGQET. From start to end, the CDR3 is CASSTTRKGQETQYF.

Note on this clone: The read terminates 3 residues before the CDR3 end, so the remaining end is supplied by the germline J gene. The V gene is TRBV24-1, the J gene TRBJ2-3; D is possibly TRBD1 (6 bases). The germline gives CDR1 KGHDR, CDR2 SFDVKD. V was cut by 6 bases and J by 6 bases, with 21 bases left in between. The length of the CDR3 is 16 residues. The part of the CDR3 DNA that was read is TGTGCCACCAGTAACAGGGACGGTAGCCGTCCCGATACG. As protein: CATSNRDGSRPDT. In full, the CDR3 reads CATSNRDGSRPDTQYF.

The CDR3 DNA, read in part, is TGTGCCAGCAGTCGATTAGCGGGATTAGGAGAGACC. Translated: CASSRLAGLGET. The whole CDR3 sequence reads CASSRLAGLGETQYF. This chain links TRBV28 with TRBJ2-5, with 8 bases that match TRBD2. From the germline J gene comes the end of the CDR3, since the read stops 3 residues before it. The ends lost 5 bases at V and 4 bases at J; junction bases unmatched: 9. Per germline, CDR1 MDHEN and CDR2 SYDVKM. The CDR3 is 15 residues long.

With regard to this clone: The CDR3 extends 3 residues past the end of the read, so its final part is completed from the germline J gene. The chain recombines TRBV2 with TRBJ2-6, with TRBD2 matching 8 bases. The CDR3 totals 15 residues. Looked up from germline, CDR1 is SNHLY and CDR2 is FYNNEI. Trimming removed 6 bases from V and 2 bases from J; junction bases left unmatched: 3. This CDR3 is CASSRGGPGANVLTF. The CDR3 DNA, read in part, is TGTGCCAGCAGCCGGGGGGGCCCTGGGGCCAACGTC. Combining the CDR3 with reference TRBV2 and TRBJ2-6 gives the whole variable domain EPEVTQTPSHQVTQMGQEVILRCVPISNHLYFYWYRQILGQKVEFLVSFYNNEISEKSEIFDDQFSVERPDGSNFTLKIRSTKLEDSAMYFCASSRGGPGANVLTFGAGSRLTVL.

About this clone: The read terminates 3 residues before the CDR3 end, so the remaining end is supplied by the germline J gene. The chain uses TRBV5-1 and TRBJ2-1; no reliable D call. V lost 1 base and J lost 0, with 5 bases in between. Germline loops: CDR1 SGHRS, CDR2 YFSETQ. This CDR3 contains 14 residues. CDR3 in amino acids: CASSLSNSYNEQFF. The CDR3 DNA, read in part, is TGCGCCAGCAGCTTGTCTAACTCCTACAATGAG.

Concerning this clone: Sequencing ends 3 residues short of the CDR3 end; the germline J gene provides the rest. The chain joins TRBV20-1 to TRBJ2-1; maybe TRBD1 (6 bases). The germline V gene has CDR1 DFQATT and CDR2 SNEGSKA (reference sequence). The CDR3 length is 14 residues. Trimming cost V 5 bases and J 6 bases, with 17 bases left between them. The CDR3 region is CSARQAASTNEQFF. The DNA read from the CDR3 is TGCAGTGCTCGACAGGCCGCCAGTACCAATGAG.

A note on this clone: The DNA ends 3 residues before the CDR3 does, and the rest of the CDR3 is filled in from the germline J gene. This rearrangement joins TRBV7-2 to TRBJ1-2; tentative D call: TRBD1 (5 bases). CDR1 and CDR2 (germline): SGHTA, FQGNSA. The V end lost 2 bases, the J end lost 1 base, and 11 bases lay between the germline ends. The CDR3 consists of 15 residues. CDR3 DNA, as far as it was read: TGTGCCAGCAGCTTAACGCCCGGACATAACTATGGC. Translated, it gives CASSLTPGHNYG. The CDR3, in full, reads CASSLTPGHNYGYTF.